This T cell receptor (beta chain) stems from a study of type 1 and type 2 diabetes patients. Overall study context: T cells were magnetically sorted from PBMCs as CD4+ or CD8+ subsets.

Study outcomes and limitations: A median of one highly-expanded CD4+ clone, covering under 5% of reads, occurred in type 2 diabetes.

This clonotype turned up a few times. Its antigen is as yet unknown. The PCR template was genomic DNA. The TCR beta CDR3 region was amplified using 30 forward and 13 reverse primers. One entry per CDR3 protein results from TCRdb running MiXCR on the multiplex PCR reads. The table includes some 250,000 distinct CDR3 sequences, around 47% detected once. CDR1 and CDR2 (germline): LNHNV, YYDKDF (reference sequence). This CDR3 has 15 residues. V lost 5 bases to trimming and J lost 1 base, with 12 bases between them. This TCR was sampled from a young man with type 2 diabetes. V and J are TRBV15 and TRBJ1-5; D unresolved. Input material: peripheral blood mononuclear cells (PBMCs). Here the CDR3 reads CATSLSSGSNQPQHF. CDR3 DNA: TGTGCCACCAGCCTCAGTTCTGGAAGCAATCAGCCCCAGCATTTT.